Listed below are T cell receptor beta chains from one sample, sequenced in a study of blood T cell repertoires in COVID-19. The assay was immunoSEQ multiplex PCR, and TCRdb's table has in-frame clones only and misses some. Here the sample spans tens of thousands of clones, roughly 86% being singletons. Sequencing input: peripheral blood. The source of these receptors is a human donor in a cohort sampled during active COVID-19. Both conserved end residues are part of each CDR3. The D gene is left open where the match is weak. Expanded clones get a size class; other rows say once, few or many, or leave the size out.

TRBD1	TRBV2	-	TRBJ1-6	TGTGCCAGCTCGGAAACACAGGGGTCACCCCTCCACTTT	CASSETQGSPLHF
TRBD1	TRBV27	-	TRBJ2-1	TGTGCCAGCAGCCGGGGTACTATGACAGGGGAGAATCAGTTCTTC	CASSRGTMTGENQFF
TRBD1	TRBV7-9	-	TRBJ2-2	TGTGCCAGCAGCGAACGAGACAGGGGGCGGCACGGGGAGCTGTTTTTT	CASSERDRGRHGELFF
TRBD2	TRBV24-1	-	TRBJ2-3	TGTGCCACCAGTGAACCCGGACTAGCGGGGGGGCATAGGAGCACAGATACGCAGTATTTT	CATSEPGLAGGHRSTDTQYF
TRBD2	TRBV4-1	-	TRBJ2-7	TGCGCCAGCAGCCAAGAGAGACTAGCGGCCGCTTACGAGCAGTACTTC	CASSQERLAAAYEQYF
-	TRBV5-1	-	TRBJ1-1	TGCGCCAGCAGCTTGGAGGGAGGTCTGAACACTGAAGCTTTCTTT	CASSLEGGLNTEAFF
-	TRBV5-1	-	TRBJ1-1	TGCGCCAGCAGCACCGGACAGATCATGAACACTGAAGCTTTCTTT	CASSTGQIMNTEAFF
-	TRBV6-6	-	TRBJ2-2	TGTGCCAGCAGGGAAAGGGGCGGGGAGCTGTTTTTT	CASRERGGELFF
TRBD1	TRBV19	-	TRBJ1-2	TGTGCCAGTAGTCAGGACAGGGTGAACTATGGCTACACCTTC	CASSQDRVNYGYTF
-	TRBV19	-	TRBJ1-1	TGTGCCAGTAGTCCTTACGGGGGTGGAGGGAACACTGAAGCTTTCTTT	CASSPYGGGGNTEAFF
TRBD1	TRBV28	-	TRBJ2-5	TGTGCCAGCAGCGAACCGGGAAGGGGGCGGCAAGAGACCCAGTACTTC	CASSEPGRGRQETQYF
-	TRBV28	few	TRBJ1-6	TGTGCCAGCATCTACAGGAAGAATTCACCCCTCCACTTT	CASIYRKNSPLHF
-	TRBV3-1/TRBV3-2	-	TRBJ1-6	TGTGCCAGCAGCCAAGATCGGGGTGATTCACCCCTCCACTTT	CASSQDRGDSPLHF
TRBD1	TRBV5-1	-	TRBJ2-7	TGCGCCAGCAGCTTGACTCACGGAGGGAAACAGGGGGGTCGGACCAGCTCCTACGAGCAGTACTTC	CASSLTHGGKQGGRTSSYEQYF
-	TRBV5-1	-	TRBJ1-2	TGCGCCAGCAGCTTGCATGGGGCGGCGGACGGCTACACCTTC	CASSLHGAADGYTF
TRBD1	TRBV7-9	once	TRBJ2-5	TGTGCCAGCAGCTTACGGACAGGCCAAGAGACCCAGTACTTC	CASSLRTGQETQYF
TRBD1	TRBV23-1	-	TRBJ2-7	TGCGCCAGCAGTCATTACGACAGGGATTCCTACGAGCAGTACTTC	CASSHYDRDSYEQYF
TRBD2	TRBV10-2	-	TRBJ2-3	TGCGCCAGCAGGGACGGGGGGGCCTCAGATACGCAGTATTTT	CASRDGGASDTQYF
-	TRBV28	once	TRBJ2-3	TGTGCCAGCCTGTCCCCCTCTTCGCAGTATTTT	CASLSPSSQYF
-	TRBV2	-	TRBJ2-1	TGTGCCAGCAGTGAAAACTACTACAATGAGCAGTTCTTC	CASSENYYNEQFF
-	TRBV7-9	-	TRBJ1-4	TGTGCCAGCAGCCTAGACGGGAAACTGTTTTTT	CASSLDGKLFF
-	TRBV7-2	-	TRBJ1-2	TGTGCCAGCAGCTTAAACAGGCTAGACGTGGGCTACACCTTC	CASSLNRLDVGYTF
TRBD1	TRBV6-6	-	TRBJ1-1	TGTGCCAGCAGGGGACAGACCCACACTGAAGCTTTCTTT	CASRGQTHTEAFF
-	TRBV12-3/TRBV12-4	-	TRBJ2-1	TGTGCCAGCAGTTTAGACAGGGTTAATGAGCAGTTCTTC	CASSLDRVNEQFF
TRBD1	TRBV28	-	TRBJ1-5	TGTGCCAGCAGTCAATCCCGGGACAGGCATCAGCCCCAGCATTTT	CASSQSRDRHQPQHF
TRBD2	TRBV19	-	TRBJ2-3	TGTGCCAGTAGCGGGGGGGCCACAGATACGCAGTATTTT	CASSGGATDTQYF
-	TRBV9	-	TRBJ2-5	TGTGCCAGCAGCGTTGGGGGCCGTTTGGGACAACAAGAGACCCAGTACTTC	CASSVGGRLGQQETQYF
TRBD2	TRBV18	few	TRBJ2-1	TGTGCCAGCTCACCGAAATTGAGCGGGGGACTTTACAATGAGCAGTTCTTC	CASSPKLSGGLYNEQFF
-	TRBV7-9	-	TRBJ2-3	TGTGCCAGCAGCCCCCCGGCGGGCAGCACAGATACGCAGTATTTT	CASSPPAGSTDTQYF
-	TRBV3-1/TRBV3-2	-	TRBJ2-2	TGTGCCAGCAGCCAACGGACGAGTGGGGGGAGACGCACCGGGGAGCTGTTTTTT	CASSQRTSGGRRTGELFF
-	TRBV19	-	TRBJ2-2	TGTGCCACCAAGGACTGGAAGATAGACACCGGGGAGCTGTTTTTT	CATKDWKIDTGELFF
-	TRBV2	-	TRBJ2-5	TGTGCCAGCAGTGAATGGCAGGGAGAGACCCAGTACTTC	CASSEWQGETQYF
-	TRBV5-1	-	TRBJ2-2	TGCGCCAGCAGCTTGCAGGGGAACCCGAACACCGGGGAGCTGTTTTTT	CASSLQGNPNTGELFF
-	TRBV4-1	-	TRBJ2-7	TGCGCCAGCAGCCAAGATAAAGCATCCTACGAGCAGTACTTC	CASSQDKASYEQYF
-	TRBV2	-	TRBJ1-5	TGTGCCAGCAGTGTCTCGGGGTATAGCAATCAGCCCCAGCATTTT	CASSVSGYSNQPQHF
-	TRBV18	-	TRBJ1-4	TGTGCCAGCTCACACGGCGCAGGGAGGTCAGAACTGTTTTTT	CASSHGAGRSELFF
-	TRBV7-6	once	TRBJ1-5	TGTGCCAGCAGCTCCCGCGGCGATCGCAATCAGCCCCAGCATTTT	CASSSRGDRNQPQHF
-	TRBV5-1	-	TRBJ1-5	TGCGCCAGCAGCCTGCAGGGTGGCAATCAGCCCCAGCATTTT	CASSLQGGNQPQHF
TRBD1	TRBV5-1	-	TRBJ2-5	TGCGCCAGCAGGCCAACAGGGGGAGGAGAGACCCAGTACTTC	CASRPTGGGETQYF
-	TRBV19	-	TRBJ1-1	TGTGCCAGTAGTATAGGGCTGGCTGGAGCTTTCTTT	CASSIGLAGAFF
-	TRBV30	-	TRBJ2-7	TGTGCCTGGAGCCCAGGGAGGAACGAGCAGTACTTC	CAWSPGRNEQYF
-	TRBV5-4	-	TRBJ1-4	TGTGCCAGCAGCCGGGGGGTGGCTAAAGAAAAACTGTTTTTT	CASSRGVAKEKLFF
TRBD1	TRBV24-1	-	TRBJ2-1	TGTGCCACCAGTGATGCCGGGACAGGCTACAATGAGCAGTTCTTC	CATSDAGTGYNEQFF
-	TRBV3-1/TRBV3-2	-	TRBJ1-5	TGTGCCAGCAGCCGACAGATCAATCAGCCCCAGCATTTT	CASSRQINQPQHF
TRBD1	TRBV9	once	TRBJ2-7	TGTGCCAGCAGCGCCCTTAGGACAGGGAACTACGAGCAGTACTTC	CASSALRTGNYEQYF
-	TRBV5-1	-	TRBJ2-5	TGCGCCAGCAGCCGTGACGCGACGGGGACCCAGTACTTC	CASSRDATGTQYF